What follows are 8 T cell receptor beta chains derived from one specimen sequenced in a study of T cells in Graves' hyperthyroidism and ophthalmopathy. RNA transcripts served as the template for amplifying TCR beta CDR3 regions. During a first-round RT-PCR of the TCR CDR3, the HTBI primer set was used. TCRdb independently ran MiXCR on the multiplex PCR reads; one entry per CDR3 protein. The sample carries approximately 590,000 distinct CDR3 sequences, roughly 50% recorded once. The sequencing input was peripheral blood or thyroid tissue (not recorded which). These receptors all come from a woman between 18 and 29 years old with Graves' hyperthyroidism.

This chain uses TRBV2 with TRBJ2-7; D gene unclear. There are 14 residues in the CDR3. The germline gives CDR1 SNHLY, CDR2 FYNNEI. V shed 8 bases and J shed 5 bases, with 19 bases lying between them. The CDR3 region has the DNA TGTGCCAGCTCCTCTGGTAGCTGGGTCCACGAGCAGTACTTC. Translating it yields CASSSGSWVHEQYF.

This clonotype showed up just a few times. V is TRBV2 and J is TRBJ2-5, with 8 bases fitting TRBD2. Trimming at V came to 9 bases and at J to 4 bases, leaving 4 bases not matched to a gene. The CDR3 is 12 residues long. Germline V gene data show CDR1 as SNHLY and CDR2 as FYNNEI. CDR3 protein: CASGLAPETQYF. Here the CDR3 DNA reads TGTGCCAGTGGACTAGCCCCAGAGACCCAGTACTTC. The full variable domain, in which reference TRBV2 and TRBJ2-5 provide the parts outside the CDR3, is EPEVTQTPSHQVTQMGQEVILRCVPISNHLYFYWYRQILGQKVEFLVSFYNNEISEKSEIFDDQFSVERPDGSNFTLKIRSTKLEDSAMYFCASGLAPETQYFGPGTRLLVL.

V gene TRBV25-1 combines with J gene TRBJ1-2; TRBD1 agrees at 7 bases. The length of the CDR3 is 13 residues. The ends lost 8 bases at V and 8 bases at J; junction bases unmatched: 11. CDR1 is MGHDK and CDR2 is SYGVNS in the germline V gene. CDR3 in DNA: TGTGCCAGCGGACCAGACAGGGTGGGAGGCTACACCTTC. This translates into CASGPDRVGGYTF.

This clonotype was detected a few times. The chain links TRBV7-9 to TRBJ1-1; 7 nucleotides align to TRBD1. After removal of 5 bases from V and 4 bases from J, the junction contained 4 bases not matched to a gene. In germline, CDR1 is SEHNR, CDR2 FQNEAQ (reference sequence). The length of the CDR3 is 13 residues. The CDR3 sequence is CASSQGTATEAFF. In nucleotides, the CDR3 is TGTGCCAGCAGCCAAGGGACAGCCACTGAAGCTTTCTTT.

CDR3: CATSSDPGGNQPQHF. DNA of the CDR3: TGTGCCACCAGCAGTGATCCAGGGGGCAATCAGCCCCAGCATTTT. This sequence joins TRBV15 and TRBJ1-5; possibly TRBD1 for D (6 bases). Trimming pared 3 bases from V and 2 bases from J, leaving 11 bases between. The CDR3 covers 15 residues. Germline assignment: CDR1 LNHNV and CDR2 YYDKDF (reference sequence).

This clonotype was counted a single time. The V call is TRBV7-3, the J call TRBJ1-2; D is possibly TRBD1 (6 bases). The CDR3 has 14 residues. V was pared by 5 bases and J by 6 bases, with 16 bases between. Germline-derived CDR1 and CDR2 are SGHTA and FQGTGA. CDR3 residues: CASSPFWTEDGYTF. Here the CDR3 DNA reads TGTGCCAGCAGCCCCTTTTGGACAGAAGATGGCTACACCTTC.

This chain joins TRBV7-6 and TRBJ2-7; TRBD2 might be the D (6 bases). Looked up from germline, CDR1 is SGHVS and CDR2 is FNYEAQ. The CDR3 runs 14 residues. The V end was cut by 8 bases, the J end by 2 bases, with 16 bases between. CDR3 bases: TGTGCCAGCGGAAATCGGGGCGGGGCCTACGAGCAGTACTTC. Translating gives CASGNRGGAYEQYF.

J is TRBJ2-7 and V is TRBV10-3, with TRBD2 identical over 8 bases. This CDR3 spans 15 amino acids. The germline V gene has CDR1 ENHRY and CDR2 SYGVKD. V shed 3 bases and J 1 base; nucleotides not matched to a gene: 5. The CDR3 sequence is CAISDPREGSYEQYF. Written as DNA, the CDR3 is TGTGCCATCAGTGATCCCCGGGAGGGGTCCTACGAGCAGTACTTC.